One and the same sample provided the 9 T cell receptor beta chains below, sequenced in a study of cytomegalovirus exposure and HLA in healthy donors. Measured with immunoSEQ multiplex PCR; TCRdb has only the in-frame clones, and not every one. The table has tens of thousands of clones, approximately 81% seen once. Source material: PBMCs. Receptors originate from a man aged 18 to 30 in good health and CMV-seropositive.

The chain uses TRBV9 and TRBJ1-4; 8 bases line up with TRBD1. The germline gives CDR1 SGDLS, CDR2 YYNGEE. The CDR3 loop spans 16 amino acids. Trimming took 2 bases from V and 6 from J; bases not matched to a gene: 9. The CDR3 loop is CASSVPQTGGDEKLFF. DNA for the CDR3: TGTGCCAGCAGCGTTCCCCAAACAGGGGGGGATGAAAAACTGTTTTTT.

The V and J genes are TRBV12-5 and TRBJ2-5; 7 nucleotides match TRBD2. V was pared by 3 bases and J by 0 bases, with 7 bases of the junction left unmatched. The CDR3 totals 16 residues. The germline CDR1 and CDR2 sequences are LGHNT and FRNRAP. The CDR3 is CASGLGLAAYQETQYF. In DNA, the CDR3 is TGTGCTAGTGGTTTAGGTCTAGCGGCCTACCAAGAGACCCAGTACTTC.

This rearrangement joins TRBV28 to TRBJ2-3; D unclear. V was clipped by 5 bases and J by 6 bases, with 12 bases between them. In germline, CDR1 is MDHEN, CDR2 SYDVKM. This CDR3 region has 13 residues. CDR3 amino acids: CASSLGDEDTQYF. CDR3 DNA: TGTGCCAGCAGTCTCGGAGATGAGGATACGCAGTATTTT. The whole variable domain, remainder taken from reference TRBV28 and TRBJ2-3, is DVKVTQSSRYLVKRTGEKVFLECVQDMDHENMFWYRQDPGLGLRLIYFSYDVKMKEKGDIPEGYSVSREKKERFSLILESASTNQTSMYLCASSLGDEDTQYFGPGTRLTVL.

The rearrangement uses TRBV7-8 and TRBJ2-3; possible D gene TRBD1, 6 bases. Looked up from germline, CDR1 is SGHVS and CDR2 is FQNEAQ. CDR3 length: 14 amino acids. Trimming shortened V by 3 bases and J by 0 bases, and 7 bases separated the two germline ends. CDR3 protein: CASSLGTSTDTQYF. Here the CDR3 DNA reads TGTGCCAGCAGCTTGGGGACAAGCACAGATACGCAGTATTTT.

The chain combines TRBV4-1 with TRBJ1-5; a possible D gene is TRBD1 (5 bases). Trimming stripped 2 bases from V and 0 bases from J, with 8 bases between. The germline gives CDR1 MGHRA, CDR2 YSYEKL. The CDR3 loop spans 15 amino acids. The CDR3 spells CASSQYDSSNQPQHF. The CDR3, as DNA: TGCGCCAGCAGCCAATACGACAGTAGCAATCAGCCCCAGCATTTT.

This clone appeared a single time. The chain is built from TRBV5-1 and TRBJ1-1; possible D gene TRBD1, 5 bases. CDR1 and CDR2 (germline): SGHRS, YFSETQ. This CDR3 region has 14 residues. V was clipped by 0 bases and J by 7 bases, with 13 bases between them. CDR3 in amino acids: CASSLGAGMSEAFF. Here the CDR3 DNA reads TGCGCCAGCAGCTTGGGAGCAGGGATGAGTGAAGCTTTCTTT.

The CDR3 loop reads CASSPSEGAEYGYTF. The CDR3 DNA follows: TGTGCCAGCAGCCCGTCAGAGGGGGCGGAATATGGCTACACCTTC. The genes are TRBV7-3 and TRBJ1-2, with 7 bases matching TRBD1. J lost 5 bases, V lost 5 bases, and 11 bases had no gene match. CDR3 length equals 15 residues. The germline CDR1 and CDR2 sequences are SGHTA and FQGTGA.

The CDR3 DNA reads TGCGCCAGCAGGGTTAGCGACTCCTACAATGAGCAGTTCTTC. The encoded protein is CASRVSDSYNEQFF. The chain has TRBV5-1 and TRBJ2-1; a weak D match, TRBD2 (5 bases). Trimming removed 5 bases from V and 0 bases from J, with 9 bases in between. Per germline, CDR1 SGHRS and CDR2 YFSETQ. The CDR3 contains 14 residues.

This chain connects TRBV28 to TRBJ2-5; TRBD2 aligns across 7 bases. The trim removed 2 bases at V and 4 bases at J, leaving 1 base unmatched. The germline CDR1 and CDR2 sequences are MDHEN and SYDVKM. The CDR3 extends over 13 amino acids. The CDR3 DNA follows: TGTGCCAGCAGTTTAACTAGCGCAGAGACCCAGTACTTC. It specifies CASSLTSAETQYF. Full variable domain (outside the CDR3, taken from reference TRBV28 and TRBJ2-5): DVKVTQSSRYLVKRTGEKVFLECVQDMDHENMFWYRQDPGLGLRLIYFSYDVKMKEKGDIPEGYSVSREKKERFSLILESASTNQTSMYLCASSLTSAETQYFGPGTRLLVL.